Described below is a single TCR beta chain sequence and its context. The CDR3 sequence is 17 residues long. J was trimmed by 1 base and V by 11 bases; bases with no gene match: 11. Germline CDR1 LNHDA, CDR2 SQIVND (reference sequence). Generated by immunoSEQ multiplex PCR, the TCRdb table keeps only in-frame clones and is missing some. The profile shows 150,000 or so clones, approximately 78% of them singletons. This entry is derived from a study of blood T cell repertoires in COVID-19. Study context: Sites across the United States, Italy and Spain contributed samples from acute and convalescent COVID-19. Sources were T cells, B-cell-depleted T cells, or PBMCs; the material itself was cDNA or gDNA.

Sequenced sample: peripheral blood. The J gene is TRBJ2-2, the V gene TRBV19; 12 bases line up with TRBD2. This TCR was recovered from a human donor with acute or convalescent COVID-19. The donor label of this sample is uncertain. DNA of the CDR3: TGTGCCGTAAAGAAGGCTAGCGGGGGGGTGAACACCGGGGAGCTGTTTTTT. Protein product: CAVKKASGGVNTGELFF.